The 6 T cell receptor beta chains below come from one sample, sequenced in a study of control samples from healthy donors and cancer patients. Clones were read by immunoSEQ multiplex PCR, and TCRdb kept only the in-frame ones, dropping some. The profile shows 150,000 to 200,000 clones, around nine tenths of them singletons. The source material was blood. The source of these receptors is a man aged 18 to 29 in good health.

V gene TRBV7-2 combines with J gene TRBJ2-7; 7 bases agree with TRBD2. The V gene end was trimmed by 2 bases and the J gene end by 2 bases; junction bases not matched to a gene: 6. The CDR3 is 15 residues long. Germline CDR1 and CDR2: SGHTA and FQGNSA. The CDR3 nucleotides are TGTGCCAGCAGCTTAAGGCTCGCGGGGGCCTACGAGCAGTACTTC. Its protein product is CASSLRLAGAYEQYF.

The V gene is TRBV18, the J gene TRBJ1-1; D is ambiguous. The germline CDR1 and CDR2 sequences are KGHSH and LQKENI. With 0 bases removed from V and 0 bases from J, the gap between germline ends came to 11 bases. The CDR3 runs 16 residues. The CDR3 reads CASSPPKRVVNTEAFF. CDR3 DNA: TGTGCCAGCTCACCACCCAAACGGGTGGTGAACACTGAAGCTTTCTTT. The complete variable domain, with remaining parts taken from reference TRBV18 and TRBJ1-1, reads NAGVMQNPRHLVRRRGQEARLRCSPMKGHSHVYWYRQLPEEGLKFMVYLQKENIIDESGMPKERFSAEFPKEGPSILRIQQVVRGDSAAYFCASSPPKRVVNTEAFFGQGTRLTVV.

This chain joins TRBV9 and TRBJ2-3, with TRBD1 matching over 12 bases. This CDR3 has 15 residues. In germline, CDR1 is SGDLS, CDR2 YYNGEE. V lost 0 bases, J lost 6 bases, and 2 bases stayed unmatched. The CDR3: CASSVGGQGADTQYF. In nucleotides, the CDR3 is TGTGCCAGCAGCGTAGGGGGACAGGGGGCGGATACGCAGTATTTT.

This sequence joins TRBV11-3 and TRBJ1-1; no clear D gene. The CDR3 runs 13 residues. Trimming pared 3 bases from V and 1 base from J, leaving 6 bases between. Germline lookup yields CDR1 SGHNT and CDR2 YENEEA. The CDR3 DNA reads as TGTGCCAGCAGCTTTGGACGGAACACTGAAGCTTTCTTT. This sequence encodes CASSFGRNTEAFF.

V and J are TRBV5-1 and TRBJ2-7, with D perhaps TRBD1 (6 bases). Germline assignment: CDR1 SGHRS and CDR2 YFSETQ. The CDR3 loop spans 14 amino acids. The germline V and J ends were trimmed by 7 bases and 5 bases, with 19 bases remaining between them. The CDR3 DNA follows: TGCGCCAGCCATACCCCGGACAGCTTTAACGAGCAGTACTTC. Amino acid sequence: CASHTPDSFNEQYF.

The V and J genes are TRBV5-8 and TRBJ1-6; the match to TRBD1 covers 11 bases. This CDR3 contains 14 residues. Germline V gene lookup returns CDR1 SGHTS and CDR2 YDEGEE. Unmatched junction bases numbered 3, after V lost 3 bases and J lost 10 bases. Written as DNA, the CDR3 is TGTGCCAGCAGCTGGGACAGGGGGGAATCACCCCTCCACTTT. Protein sequence: CASSWDRGESPLHF.